The source of this T cell receptor beta chain is a study of shared clonotypes between healthy human individuals. Turning to the study itself: Contributing individuals were two females and a few males aged 18 to 49.

Replicate PCRs for sorted subsets used around 200 ng DNA; this equaled 33,000 or so T cell genomes. Authors' processing steps: As immunoSEQ supplied junction-only sequences (without quality scores), filtering differed. Libraries were prepared by immunoSEQ multiplex PCR; TCRdb keeps only in-frame clonotypes and omits some of them. V and J calls and clone size follow that table, whereas D and trimming were derived from the DNA. Of about 2.3 million clones listed, roughly 93% were seen once; the top ten hold about 0.37%. As to this clone: Its antigen is currently unknown.

This CDR3 has 15 amino acids. CDR1 is GTSNPN and CDR2 is SVGIG in the germline V gene (reference sequence). The junction had 7 bases not matched to a gene; V was cut back by 3 bases and J by 5 bases. Study-wide results and limits: Clonotypes that were shared across a few donors made up around 5% of naive CD4 clonotypes.

The sequencing sample was made of naive CD4+ T cells from PBMCs. The sample's subset: CD45RA+ positively selected. This chain links TRBV30 with TRBJ1-4; 9 nucleotides align to TRBD1. The origin of this receptor is a man aged 18 to 35 in good health. Some clones in this sample may be carry-over from other donors' samples. This CDR3 reads CAWRLSGQGNEKLFF. In nucleotides, the CDR3 is TGTGCCTGGAGGCTGTCCGGACAGGGGAATGAAAAACTGTTTTTT.